The TCR beta chain under discussion was sequenced for a study of T cell responses to AZD1222 COVID-19 vaccine. This clone was seen a few times. The target antigen is unknown. Whole-study results and caveats: Females made up more of the donors, who were largely white British, and clonal diversity may have come out too low.

V was clipped by 4 bases and J by 5 bases, with 26 bases between them. From germline, CDR1 is MRHNA and CDR2 SNTAGT. This CDR3 spans 18 amino acids. Sequenced by immunoSEQ multiplex PCR; TCRdb stores in-frame clones only, minus some. This table holds some 130,000 clones, approximately 85% found once. The TCR comes from an adult in good health. V and J are TRBV6-4 and TRBJ2-5; tentatively, D is TRBD2 (5 bases). The source was peripheral blood, collected on day 0 of AZD1222 vaccination. The CDR3 DNA reads TGTGCCAGCAGTGGGTCCCTTTCAGTGGCCCGGGGAGAGGAGACCCAGTACTTC. Residues: CASSGSLSVARGEETQYF.